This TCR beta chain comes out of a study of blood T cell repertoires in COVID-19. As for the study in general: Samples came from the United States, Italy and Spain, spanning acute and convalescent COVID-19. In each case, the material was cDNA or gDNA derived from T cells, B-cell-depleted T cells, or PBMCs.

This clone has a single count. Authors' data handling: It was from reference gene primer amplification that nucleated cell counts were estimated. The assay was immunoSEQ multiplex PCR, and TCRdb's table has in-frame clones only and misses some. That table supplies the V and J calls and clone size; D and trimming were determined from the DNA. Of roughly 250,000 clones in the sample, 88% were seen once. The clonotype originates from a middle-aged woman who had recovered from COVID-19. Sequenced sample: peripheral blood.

For the CDR3, the DNA is TGTGCCAGCAGCCCCCCAAGGAGCGGGAGGGCCCCTGAGCAGTTCTTC. Translated: CASSPPRSGRAPEQFF. The chain employs TRBV14 and TRBJ2-1; 10 positions match TRBD2. The CDR3 is 16 amino acids. Germline lookup yields CDR1 SGHDN and CDR2 FVKESK. Germline trimming cut 4 bases from V and 9 bases from J; bases unmatched to any gene: 12. Full variable domain (missing parts from reference TRBV14 and TRBJ2-1): EAGVTQFPSHSVIEKGQTVTLRCDPISGHDNLYWYRRVMGKEIKFLLHFVKESKQDESGMPNNRFLAERTGGTYSTLKVQPAELEDSGVYFCASSPPRSGRAPEQFFGPGTRLTVL.